Shown below are 32 T cell receptor beta chains from a single sample sequenced in a study of cytomegalovirus exposure and HLA in healthy donors. The primer mix had 60 Vbeta and 13 Jbeta primers. Only in-frame clones appear in the TCRdb table, and some are missing; sequencing was by immunoSEQ multiplex PCR. In total, the table holds about 87,000 clones. Sequencing was done on a sample of PBMCs. The receptors were sampled from a man aged 50 to 59 in good health and CMV-seropositive.

The chain combines TRBV11-2 with TRBJ1-1; possibly TRBD1 for D (5 bases). This CDR3 region has 12 residues. Germline values: CDR1 SGHAT, CDR2 FQNNGV. V lost 4 bases and J 9 bases, leaving 12 bases between the germline ends. As DNA, the CDR3 is TGTGCCAGCAGCTCGTCAGGGCCCAAAGCTTTCTTT. Translation gives CASSSSGPKAFF. Together with reference TRBV11-2 and TRBJ1-1, the CDR3 gives the full variable domain: EAGVAQSPRYKIIEKRQSVAFWCNPISGHATLYWYQQILGQGPKLLIQFQNNGVVDDSQLPKDRFSAERLKGVDSTLKIQPAKLEDSAVYLCASSSSGPKAFFGQGTRLTVV.

The J gene is TRBJ1-3, the V gene TRBV28; 10 positions match TRBD1. This CDR3 has 15 residues. The ends lost 8 bases at V and 4 bases at J; junction bases unmatched: 8. The germline V gene encodes CDR1 MDHEN and CDR2 SYDVKM. CDR3 loop: CASCPGQGLGNTIYF. CDR3 DNA: TGTGCCAGCTGCCCGGGACAGGGGTTAGGAAACACCATATATTTT.

This rearrangement joins TRBV30 to TRBJ1-1; 8 bases map to TRBD1. J was trimmed by 6 bases and V by 2 bases; bases with no gene match: 5. The germline gives CDR1 GTSNPN, CDR2 SVGIG (reference sequence). The CDR3 consists of 13 residues. CDR3 sequence: CAWSKQGGSEAFF. The CDR3 DNA reads as TGTGCCTGGAGTAAACAGGGGGGATCTGAAGCTTTCTTT.

The chain combines TRBV6-1 with TRBJ2-7, with TRBD2 matching over 11 bases. The CDR3 totals 14 residues. In germline, CDR1 is MNHNS, CDR2 SASEGT. After removal of 1 base from V and 9 bases from J, the junction contained 5 bases not matched to a gene. The CDR3 DNA sequence: TGTGCCAGCAGTGAAGTAACTAGCGGGAGAACGCAGTACGTC. Amino acid sequence: CASSEVTSGRTQYV.

V usage is TRBV4-2 and J usage is TRBJ2-5; 9 bases align to TRBD2. The trim removed 4 bases at V and 5 bases at J, leaving 14 bases unmatched. The germline gives CDR1 LGHNA, CDR2 YNFKEQ. The CDR3 extends over 17 amino acids. CDR3 in amino acids: CASSPTYGIAGEETQYF. CDR3 bases: TGTGCCAGCAGCCCTACCTATGGAATAGCGGGAGAGGAGACCCAGTACTTC.

The rearrangement joins TRBV9 to TRBJ2-5; 7 positions agree with TRBD2. The CDR3 contains 12 residues. The germline V gene encodes CDR1 SGDLS and CDR2 YYNGEE. V dropped 4 bases and J dropped 5; count of bases not matched to a gene: 2. CDR3 bases: TGTGCCAGCAGCTACGGGGGGGAGACCCAGTACTTC. Its translation: CASSYGGETQYF. The variable domain in full, completed from reference TRBV9 and TRBJ2-5, reads DSGVTQTPKHLITATGQRVTLRCSPRSGDLSVYWYQQSLDQGLQFLIQYYNGEERAKGNILERFSAQQFPDLHSELNLSSLELGDSALYFCASSYGGETQYFGPGTRLLVL.

In the case of this clone: Other nucleotide sequences from this sample produce the same CDR3. This chain joins TRBV2 and TRBJ1-2; D possibly corresponds to TRBD1 (5 bases). V dropped 6 bases and J dropped 5 bases, with 10 bases sitting between them. CDR3 length: 12 amino acids. Germline V lookup: CDR1 SNHLY, CDR2 FYNNEI. Here the CDR3 reads CASRGQGYGYTF. CDR3 nucleotides: TGTGCCAGCAGGGGGCAGGGATATGGCTACACCTTC.

The chain couples TRBV7-8 to TRBJ1-4; tentatively, D is TRBD1 (6 bases). Germline V gene lookup returns CDR1 SGHVS and CDR2 FQNEAQ. Trimming removed 5 bases from V and 12 bases from J, with 34 bases in between. The CDR3 covers 19 residues. The CDR3 here is CASSQLTILWDEGVTELFF. CDR3 nucleotides: TGTGCCAGCAGCCAACTTACGATTCTATGGGACGAGGGGGTGACTGAACTGTTTTTT.

The chain carries TRBV7-8 and TRBJ1-4; TRBD1 is a possible D gene (5 bases). V was trimmed by 6 bases and J by 7 bases, leaving 21 bases between them. Germline V lookup: CDR1 SGHVS, CDR2 FQNEAQ. The CDR3 runs to 16 residues. CDR3 loop: CASSPTLRQGGEKLFF. The CDR3, as DNA: TGTGCCAGCAGTCCCACGTTGCGGCAGGGAGGTGAAAAACTGTTTTTT.

The chain combines TRBV6-5 with TRBJ1-2, with D maybe TRBD1 (5 bases). Trimming took off 7 bases at V and 4 bases at J, with 16 bases between the two ends. The CDR3 sequence is 14 residues long. Germline V gene lookup returns CDR1 MNHEY and CDR2 SVGAGI. The CDR3 nucleotides read TGTGCCAGCACCCAGGTGGGGCAGGGCTATGGCTACACCTTC. Its translation is CASTQVGQGYGYTF.

The chain combines TRBV11-3 with TRBJ2-7; no firm D call. Germline CDR1 is SGHNT and CDR2 is YENEEA. The CDR3 spans 14 residues. V dropped 6 bases and J dropped 2 bases, with 14 bases sitting between them. As DNA, the CDR3 is TGTGCCAGCAGTCGGAGTTCGGATACCTACGAGCAGTACTTC. This gives the protein CASSRSSDTYEQYF. The full variable domain, in which reference TRBV11-3 and TRBJ2-7 provide the parts outside the CDR3, is EAGVVQSPRYKIIEKKQPVAFWCNPISGHNTLYWYLQNLGQGPELLIRYENEEAVDDSQLPKDRFSAERLKGVDSTLKIQPAELGDSAVYLCASSRSSDTYEQYFGPGTRLTVT.

The chain joins TRBV7-2 to TRBJ2-1, with 8 bases lining up with TRBD2. Germline CDR1 SGHTA, CDR2 FQGNSA. The trim removed 5 bases at V and 2 bases at J, leaving 11 bases unmatched. The CDR3 totals 17 residues. The CDR3: CASSRGGIAEPYNEQFF. The CDR3 DNA reads as TGTGCCAGCAGCCGGGGGGGCATAGCGGAACCCTACAATGAGCAGTTCTTC.

The chain carries TRBV5-4 and TRBJ1-4; TRBD1 matches 9 bases. Germline-derived CDR1 and CDR2 are SGHNT and YYREEE (reference sequence). The length of the CDR3 is 14 residues. The V gene end was trimmed by 4 bases and the J gene end by 8 bases; junction bases not matched to a gene: 6. The CDR3 spells CASSQQGAVEKLFF. The CDR3 DNA follows: TGTGCCAGCAGCCAACAGGGGGCGGTCGAAAAACTGTTTTTT. Full variable domain (remainder filled in from reference TRBV5-4 and TRBJ1-4): ETGVTQSPTHLIKTRGQQVTLRCSSQSGHNTVSWYQQALGQGPQFIFQYYREEENGRGNFPPRFSGLQFPNYSSELNVNALELDDSALYLCASSQQGAVEKLFFGSGTQLSVL.

This rearrangement joins TRBV15 to TRBJ1-1; 8 nucleotides line up with TRBD1. Per the germline V gene, CDR1 is LNHNV and CDR2 is YYDKDF (reference sequence). CDR3 length: 13 residues. V lost 3 bases to trimming and J lost 5 bases; unmatched junction nucleotides: 2. CDR3 nucleotide sequence: TGTGCCACCAGCAGGACAGGGGTGACTGAAGCTTTCTTT. Amino acids: CATSRTGVTEAFF.

The chain is built from TRBV2 and TRBJ2-7, with D tentatively TRBD2 (5 bases). This CDR3 has 16 amino acids. V lost 2 bases and J 2 bases, leaving 16 bases between the germline ends. CDR1 is SNHLY and CDR2 is FYNNEI in the germline V gene. CDR3 sequence (DNA): TGTGCCAGCAGTGAATTAGCGTGGTTAGAAGCCTACGAGCAGTACGTC. It codes for CASSELAWLEAYEQYV.

V gene TRBV28 combines with J gene TRBJ2-4, with 10 bases matching TRBD2. Trimming cost V 5 bases and J 0 bases; bases outside gene matches: 7. CDR3 length: 17 amino acids. Germline CDR1 is MDHEN and CDR2 is SYDVKM. The CDR3 bases are TGTGCCAGCAGTCAAAGCGGGAGGGCCGAAGCCAAAAACATTCAGTACTTC. The encoded protein is CASSQSGRAEAKNIQYF.

The CDR3 region has the DNA TGCGCCAGCAGCTTAGCACCGCTAGCTAATGAAAAACTGTTTTTT. This gives the protein CASSLAPLANEKLFF. V and J are TRBV5-1 and TRBJ1-4, with unresolved D. The germline V gene has CDR1 SGHRS and CDR2 YFSETQ. The length of the CDR3 is 15 residues. The V end was cut by 2 bases, the J end by 3 bases, with 11 bases between.

This chain joins TRBV11-2 and TRBJ2-3, with D maybe TRBD1 (7 bases). Germline CDR1 and CDR2: SGHAT and FQNNGV. This CDR3 has 14 amino acids. V lost 6 bases to trimming and J lost 5 bases, with 15 bases between them. CDR3 sequence (DNA): TGTGCCAGCAGTTCCAGGGGGGCAGGAGATACGCAGTATTTT. The encoded protein is CASSSRGAGDTQYF.

The V gene is TRBV6-1, the J gene TRBJ2-2; D is possibly TRBD1 (6 bases). Trimming left V 8 bases short and J 6 bases short, with 19 bases between. CDR1 and CDR2 (germline): MNHNS, SASEGT. This CDR3 is 15 amino acids long. In DNA form, the CDR3 reads TGTGCCAGCCTGGAAAGAGGGGGTTATGCCGGGGAGCTGTTTTTT. Protein product: CASLERGGYAGELFF.

The rearrangement links TRBV7-8 to TRBJ2-3; D is unresolved. Between the trimmed V and J ends, which lost 5 bases and 6 bases, there was a span of 12 bases. Germline CDR1 and CDR2: SGHVS and FQNEAQ. This CDR3 spans 13 amino acids. CDR3 DNA: TGTGCCAGCAGCCCCACCCTGAGGGATACGCAGTATTTT. Protein sequence: CASSPTLRDTQYF.

This chain's CDR3 is CASGHAGGLDQPQHF. Here the CDR3 DNA reads TGTGCCAGCGGACACGCCGGGGGGTTGGATCAGCCCCAGCATTTT. The V and J genes are TRBV6-1 and TRBJ1-5; perhaps TRBD1 as D (5 bases). Germline CDR1 and CDR2: MNHNS and SASEGT. V gave up 8 bases and J gave up 5 bases, with 19 bases separating them. CDR3 length: 15 amino acids.

This chain uses TRBV4-2 with TRBJ2-7; 9 nucleotides line up with TRBD2. Trimming at V came to 0 bases and at J to 1 base, leaving 10 bases not matched to a gene. The CDR3 has 18 amino acids. Germline CDR1 is LGHNA and CDR2 is YNFKEQ. CDR3 loop: CASSQEGGLAGLSYEQYF. CDR3 nucleotide sequence: TGTGCCAGCAGCCAAGAGGGGGGGCTAGCGGGATTATCCTACGAGCAGTACTTC.

The rearrangement links TRBV27 to TRBJ1-1, with 7 bases that match TRBD1. Germline CDR1 reads MNHEY; CDR2 reads SMNVEV (reference sequence). Trimming cost V 7 bases and J 5 bases; bases outside gene matches: 10. The CDR3 runs 14 residues. As DNA, the CDR3 is TGTGCCAGCACCCCACTGGGCAGGGGGACTGAAGCTTTCTTT. This translates into CASTPLGRGTEAFF.

The chain recombines TRBV5-6 with TRBJ2-7; the match to TRBD2 covers 14 bases. Per germline, CDR1 SGHDT and CDR2 YYEEEE. V dropped 7 bases and J dropped 4; count of bases not matched to a gene: 13. The CDR3 loop spans 17 amino acids. The CDR3 DNA sequence: TGTGCCAGCTCGGGGGGGACTAGCGGGAGAAGGCGGTACGAGCAGTACTTC. Protein sequence: CASSGGTSGRRRYEQYF.

The V call is TRBV12-5, the J call TRBJ1-2; weak D call: TRBD1 (5 bases). V lost 7 bases, J lost 10 bases, and 16 bases lay in between. The CDR3 runs to 12 residues. Germline V gives CDR1 LGHNT, CDR2 FRNRAP. CDR3 nucleotide sequence: TGTGCTAGTGCGTTGACAGCGCTGGCCTACACCTTC. Residues: CASALTALAYTF.

V gene TRBV5-1 combines with J gene TRBJ1-5; perhaps TRBD1 as D (6 bases). V shed 0 bases and J shed 5 bases, with 9 bases lying between them. In germline, CDR1 is SGHRS, CDR2 YFSETQ. The CDR3 consists of 14 residues. CDR3: CASSLVSGDQPQHF. The CDR3 DNA is TGCGCCAGCAGCTTGGTGTCAGGGGATCAGCCCCAGCATTTT.

This chain connects TRBV25-1 to TRBJ2-7; D ambiguous. The germline CDR1 and CDR2 sequences are MGHDK and SYGVNS. The ends were cut back, 2 bases at V and 3 bases at J, with 17 bases in the middle. The CDR3 contains 16 residues. CDR3 protein: CASSEPGRQADYEQYV. DNA of the CDR3: TGTGCCAGCAGTGAACCGGGCCGCCAAGCCGACTACGAGCAGTACGTC.

This chain connects TRBV7-2 to TRBJ1-1, with D maybe TRBD1 (5 bases). The CDR3 is 15 residues long. Deletions cut 5 bases from V and 4 bases from J, with 17 bases between. The germline CDR1 and CDR2 sequences are SGHTA and FQGNSA. This CDR3 is CASSLLSGVGTEAFF. The DNA of the CDR3 is TGTGCCAGCAGCCTACTATCGGGGGTAGGCACTGAAGCTTTCTTT.

This chain links TRBV5-6 with TRBJ1-1; D is unresolved. Trimming left V 1 base short and J 3 bases short, with 10 bases between. Germline values: CDR1 SGHDT, CDR2 YYEEEE. The CDR3 is made up of 14 amino acids. DNA for the CDR3: TGTGCCAGCAGCTTGAGTGGCGAGGACACTGAAGCTTTCTTT. Its protein is CASSLSGEDTEAFF. The whole variable domain, filled in from reference TRBV5-6 and TRBJ1-1, reads DAGVTQSPTHLIKTRGQQVTLRCSPKSGHDTVSWYQQALGQGPQFIFQYYEEEERQRGNFPDRFSGHQFPNYSSELNVNALLLGDSALYLCASSLSGEDTEAFFGQGTRLTVV.

This chain uses TRBV27 with TRBJ2-1; the match to TRBD2 covers 9 bases. V shed 3 bases, J shed 8 bases, and the junction held 8 bases outside the gene matches. The germline gives CDR1 MNHEY, CDR2 SMNVEV (reference sequence). The CDR3 loop spans 15 amino acids. The CDR3 loop is CASSFERGEGDEQFF. The CDR3 region has the DNA TGTGCCAGCAGTTTCGAGCGGGGGGAGGGGGATGAGCAGTTCTTC.

The J gene is TRBJ2-2, the V gene TRBV30; 8 bases are a match to TRBD1. After removal of 7 bases from V and 9 bases from J, the junction contained 7 bases not matched to a gene. Looked up from germline, CDR1 is GTSNPN and CDR2 is SVGIG (reference sequence). The CDR3 sequence is 12 residues long. Here the CDR3 reads CAFDRGSRELFF. The CDR3 DNA reads TGTGCCTTCGACAGGGGTTCCCGGGAGCTGTTTTTT.

The J gene is TRBJ2-2, the V gene TRBV30, with no clear D. Germline loops: CDR1 GTSNPN, CDR2 SVGIG (reference sequence). This CDR3 is 11 amino acids long. Between the trimmed V and J ends, which lost 2 bases and 5 bases, there was a span of 3 bases. CDR3 protein: CAWSPTGELFF. The DNA for the CDR3 is TGTGCCTGGAGTCCGACCGGGGAGCTGTTTTTT.